This T cell receptor beta chain was identified in a study of early T cells in non-severe SARS-CoV-2 infection. About the research overall: Sequenced material consisted of bulk RNA (from unsorted whole blood), and chains were unpaired. Study-level points and caveats: The VDJdb matching leaned toward anti-spike CD8 responses and overlooked private and CD4 specificities.

About this clonotype: Its antigen is currently unknown.

The TCR library protocol was used to attach unique molecular identifiers. These identifiers were attached to individual cDNA molecules. TCRdb recomputed calls from the 5' RACE reads with MiXCR, one row per CDR3 protein. Of over 45,000 distinct CDR3 sequences detected, over 5% appear once; the ten largest clones hold 4.5% to 5.5%. The germline gives CDR1 MNHEY, CDR2 SVGAGI. The V gene end was trimmed by 5 bases and the J gene end by 5 bases; junction bases not matched to a gene: 5. The CDR3 totals 13 residues. The sequence derives from an adult who was a healthcare worker with PCR-confirmed SARS-CoV-2 infection or an uninfected control (not recorded which). The rearrangement uses TRBV6-5 and TRBJ1-1; 7 bases match TRBD1. Sequenced: whole blood. For the CDR3, the DNA is TGTGCCAGCAGTGGCAGGGGGAAAACTGAAGCTTTCTTT. It translates to CASSGRGKTEAFF.